This TCR beta chain was sequenced in a study of blood T cell repertoires in COVID-19. Authors' methods: Scientists estimated how many nucleated cells there were by amplifying reference gene primers. TCRdb's copy holds only in-frame clones and misses some; the assay was immunoSEQ multiplex PCR. D and trimming come from the DNA, and the V and J calls and clone size come from that table. The table shows a few hundred thousand clones, with about 80% occurring only once. This CDR3 has 13 residues. Per the germline V gene, CDR1 is MNHEY and CDR2 is SVGEGT. V gave up 6 bases and J gave up 3 bases, with 11 bases separating them.

The source is a woman aged 55-70 years with acute or convalescent COVID-19. The chain has TRBV6-2 or TRBV6-3 and TRBJ1-2; the D is unclear. Sequenced material: peripheral blood. The CDR3 loop reads CASSFGVHYGYTF. The CDR3 nucleotides are TGTGCCAGCAGCTTCGGGGTGCACTATGGCTACACCTTC.